Listed here is a single T cell receptor (beta chain). This record belongs to a study of blood T cell repertoires in COVID-19. The wider study: Material from acute and convalescent COVID-19 was sourced from the United States, Italy and Spain. Sources were T cells, B-cell-depleted T cells, or PBMCs; the material itself was cDNA or gDNA.

Under the authors' procedure: Estimates of nucleated cell counts were drawn from the amplification of reference gene primers. Clones were sequenced by immunoSEQ multiplex PCR, and TCRdb holds only the in-frame ones, with some missing. That table furnishes V, J and clone size, whereas the DNA furnished D and trimming. The table records 88,000 or so clones, about four fifths of them present only once. Per germline, CDR1 LNHDA and CDR2 SQIVND (reference sequence). Unmatched junction bases numbered 15, after V lost 6 bases and J lost 8 bases. CDR3 length: 16 amino acids. The TCR comes from a human donor in a cohort sampled during active COVID-19. The specimen was peripheral blood. The J gene is TRBJ2-1, the V gene TRBV19; TRBD1 matches at 8 bases. The CDR3 region is CASRLRTGTLPDEQFF. CDR3 nucleotides: TGTGCCAGTAGGCTACGGACAGGGACCCTCCCGGATGAGCAGTTCTTC.